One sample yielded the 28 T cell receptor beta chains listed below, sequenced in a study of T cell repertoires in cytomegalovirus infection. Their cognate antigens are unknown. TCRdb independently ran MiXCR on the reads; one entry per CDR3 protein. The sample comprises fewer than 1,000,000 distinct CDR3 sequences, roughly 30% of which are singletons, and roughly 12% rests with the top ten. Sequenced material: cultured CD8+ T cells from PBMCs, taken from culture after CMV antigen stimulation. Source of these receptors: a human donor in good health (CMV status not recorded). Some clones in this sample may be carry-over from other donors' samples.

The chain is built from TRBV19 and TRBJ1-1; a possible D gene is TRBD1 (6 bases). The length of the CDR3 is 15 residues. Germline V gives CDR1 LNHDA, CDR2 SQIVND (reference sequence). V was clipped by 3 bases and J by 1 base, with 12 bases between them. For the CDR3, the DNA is TGTGCCAGTAGTATCGGGGGGCGCAGGAACACTGAAGCTTTCTTT. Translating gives CASSIGGRRNTEAFF.

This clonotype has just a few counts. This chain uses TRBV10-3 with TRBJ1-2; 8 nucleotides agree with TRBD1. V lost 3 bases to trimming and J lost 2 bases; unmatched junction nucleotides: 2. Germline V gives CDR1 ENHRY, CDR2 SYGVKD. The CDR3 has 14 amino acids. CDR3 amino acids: CAISDQGANYGYTF. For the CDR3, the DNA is TGTGCCATCAGTGATCAGGGGGCAAACTATGGCTACACCTTC.

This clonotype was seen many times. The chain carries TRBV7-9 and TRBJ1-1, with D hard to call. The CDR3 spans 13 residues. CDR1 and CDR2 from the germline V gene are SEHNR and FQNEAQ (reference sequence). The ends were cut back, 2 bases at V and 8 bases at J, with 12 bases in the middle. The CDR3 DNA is TGTGCCAGCAGCTTACTGGAGGCACACGAAGCTTTCTTT. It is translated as CASSLLEAHEAFF.

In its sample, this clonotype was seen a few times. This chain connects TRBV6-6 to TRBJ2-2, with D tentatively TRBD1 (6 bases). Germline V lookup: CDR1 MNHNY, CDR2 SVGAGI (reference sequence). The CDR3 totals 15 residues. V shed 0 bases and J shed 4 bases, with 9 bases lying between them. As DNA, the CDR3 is TGTGCCAGCAGTTACTCGTGGGACACCACCGGGGAGCTGTTTTTT. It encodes CASSYSWDTTGELFF.

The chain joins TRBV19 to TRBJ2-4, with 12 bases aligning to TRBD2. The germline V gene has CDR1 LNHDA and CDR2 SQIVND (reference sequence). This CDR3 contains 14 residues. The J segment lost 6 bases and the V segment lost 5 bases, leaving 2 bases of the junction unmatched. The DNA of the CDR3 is TGTGCCAGTAGTGTACTAGCGGGGGGAAACATTCAGTACTTC. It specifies CASSVLAGGNIQYF.

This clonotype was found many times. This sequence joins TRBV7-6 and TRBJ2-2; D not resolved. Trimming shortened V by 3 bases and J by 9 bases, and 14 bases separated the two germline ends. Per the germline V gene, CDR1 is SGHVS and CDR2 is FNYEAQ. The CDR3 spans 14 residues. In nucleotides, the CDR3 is TGTGCCAGCAGCTTGAAGGAAGTTGTTCGGGAGCTGTTTTTT. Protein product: CASSLKEVVRELFF. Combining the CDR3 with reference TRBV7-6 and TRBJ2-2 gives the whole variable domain GAGVSQSPRYKVTKRGQDVALRCDPISGHVSLYWYRQALGQGPEFLTYFNYEAQQDKSGLPNDRFSAERPEGSISTLTIQRTEQRDSAMYRCASSLKEVVRELFFGEGSRLTVL.

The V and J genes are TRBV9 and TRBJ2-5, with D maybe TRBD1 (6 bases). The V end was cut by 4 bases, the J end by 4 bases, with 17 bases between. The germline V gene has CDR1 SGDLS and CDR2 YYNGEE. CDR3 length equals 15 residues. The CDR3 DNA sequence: TGTGCCAGCAGCTCCCGAGGGCAGGGGCGAGAGACCCAGTACTTC. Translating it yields CASSSRGQGRETQYF.

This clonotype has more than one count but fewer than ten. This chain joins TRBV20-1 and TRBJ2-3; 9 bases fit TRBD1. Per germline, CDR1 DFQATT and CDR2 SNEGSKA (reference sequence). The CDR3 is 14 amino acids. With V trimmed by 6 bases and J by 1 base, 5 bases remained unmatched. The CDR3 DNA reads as TGCAGTGCGCGGGGACAGGGCGGCACAGATACGCAGTATTTT. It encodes CSARGQGGTDTQYF.

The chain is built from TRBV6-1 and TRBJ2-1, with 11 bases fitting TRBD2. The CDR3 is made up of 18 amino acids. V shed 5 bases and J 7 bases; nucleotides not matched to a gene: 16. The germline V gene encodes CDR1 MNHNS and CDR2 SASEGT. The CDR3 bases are TGTGCCAGCAGTTCCCCAGAACGTCTAGCGGGGGGTCGGAATGAGCAGTTCTTC. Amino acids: CASSSPERLAGGRNEQFF.

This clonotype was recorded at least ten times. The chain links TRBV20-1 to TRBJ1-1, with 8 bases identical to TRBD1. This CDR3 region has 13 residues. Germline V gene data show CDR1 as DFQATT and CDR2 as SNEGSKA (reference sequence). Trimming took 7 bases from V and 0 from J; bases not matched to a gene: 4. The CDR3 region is CSGRDRLNTEAFF. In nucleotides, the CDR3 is TGCAGTGGGCGGGACAGGCTGAACACTGAAGCTTTCTTT.

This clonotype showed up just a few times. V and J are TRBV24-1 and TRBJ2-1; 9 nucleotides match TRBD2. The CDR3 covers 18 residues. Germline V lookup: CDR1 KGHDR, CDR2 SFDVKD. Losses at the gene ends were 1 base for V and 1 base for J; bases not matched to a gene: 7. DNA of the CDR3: TGTGCCACCAGTGATTTTGCGGGGGGGCCTCAGTCCTACAATGAGCAGTTCTTC. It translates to CATSDFAGGPQSYNEQFF.

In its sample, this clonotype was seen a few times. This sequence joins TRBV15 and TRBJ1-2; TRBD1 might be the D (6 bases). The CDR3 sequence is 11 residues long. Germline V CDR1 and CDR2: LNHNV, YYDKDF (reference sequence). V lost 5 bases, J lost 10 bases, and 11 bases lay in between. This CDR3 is CATSGYRAYTF. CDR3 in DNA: TGTGCCACCAGCGGATACAGGGCCTACACCTTC.

The CDR3 bases are TGCAGCGTTGAGCTGCGGGGAGAGGGAACGTTCGCGAACACCGGGGAGCTGTTTTTT. This encodes CSVELRGEGTFANTGELFF. The chain is built from TRBV29-1 and TRBJ2-2; D perhaps matches TRBD2 (6 bases). Germline-derived CDR1 and CDR2 are SQVTM and ANQGSEA. The CDR3 sequence is 19 residues long. The V end was cut by 3 bases, the J end by 0 bases, with 23 bases between.

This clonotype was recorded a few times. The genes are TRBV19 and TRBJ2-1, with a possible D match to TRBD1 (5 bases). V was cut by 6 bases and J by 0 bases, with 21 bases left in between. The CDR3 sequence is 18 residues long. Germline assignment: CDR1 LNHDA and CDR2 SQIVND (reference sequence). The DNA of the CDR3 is TGTGCCAGTAGGGGGCCCCTTTATGCCCGTAGCTCCTACAATGAGCAGTTCTTC. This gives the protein CASRGPLYARSSYNEQFF.

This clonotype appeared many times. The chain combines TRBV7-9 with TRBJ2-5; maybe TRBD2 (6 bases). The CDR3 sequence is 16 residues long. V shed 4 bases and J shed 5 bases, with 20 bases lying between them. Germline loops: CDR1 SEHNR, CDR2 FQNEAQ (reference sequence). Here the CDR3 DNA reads TGTGCCAGCAGCTCGGAACTAGCCGTACATTGGGAGACCCAGTACTTC. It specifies CASSSELAVHWETQYF.

The CDR3: CASSLLAGVRKDGYTF. As DNA, the CDR3 is TGTGCCAGCAGTTTATTGGCAGGGGTCAGAAAAGATGGCTACACCTTC. The chain employs TRBV12-3 or TRBV12-4 and TRBJ1-2; possibly TRBD1 for D (6 bases). V lost 2 bases, J lost 6 bases, and 19 bases lay in between. The CDR3 spans 16 residues.

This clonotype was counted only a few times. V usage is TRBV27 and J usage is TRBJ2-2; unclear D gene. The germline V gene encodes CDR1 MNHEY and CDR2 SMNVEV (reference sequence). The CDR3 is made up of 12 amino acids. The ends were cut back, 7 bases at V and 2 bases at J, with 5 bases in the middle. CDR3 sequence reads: CASITNTGELFF. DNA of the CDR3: TGTGCCAGCATCACCAACACCGGGGAGCTGTTTTTT.

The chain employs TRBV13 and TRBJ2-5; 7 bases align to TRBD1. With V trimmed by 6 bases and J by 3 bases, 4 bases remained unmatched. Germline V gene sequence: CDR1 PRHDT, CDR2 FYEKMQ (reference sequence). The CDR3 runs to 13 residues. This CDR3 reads CASRKGTEETQYF. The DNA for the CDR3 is TGTGCCAGCAGGAAGGGGACAGAAGAGACCCAGTACTTC. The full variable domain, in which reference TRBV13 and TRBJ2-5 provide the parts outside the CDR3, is AAGVIQSPRHLIKEKRETATLKCYPIPRHDTVYWYQQGPGQDPQFLISFYEKMQSDKGSIPDRFSAQQFSDYHSELNMSSLELGDSALYFCASRKGTEETQYFGPGTRLLVL.

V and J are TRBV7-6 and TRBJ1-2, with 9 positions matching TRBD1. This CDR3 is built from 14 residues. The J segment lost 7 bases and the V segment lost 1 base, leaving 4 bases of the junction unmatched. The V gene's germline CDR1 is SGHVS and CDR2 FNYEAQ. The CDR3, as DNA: TGTGCCAGCAGCTTAGGACAGGGGGAACTTGGCTACACCTTC. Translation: CASSLGQGELGYTF.

In DNA form, the CDR3 reads TGTGCCATCCCCGGGGGCACCTACAATGAGCAGTTCTTC. Translating gives CAIPGGTYNEQFF. This sequence joins TRBV15 and TRBJ2-1, with D possibly called TRBD1 or TRBD2 (6 bases each). Trimming shortened V by 10 bases and J by 2 bases, and 12 bases separated the two germline ends. This CDR3 is built from 13 residues. Germline V gene sequence: CDR1 LNHNV, CDR2 YYDKDF (reference sequence).

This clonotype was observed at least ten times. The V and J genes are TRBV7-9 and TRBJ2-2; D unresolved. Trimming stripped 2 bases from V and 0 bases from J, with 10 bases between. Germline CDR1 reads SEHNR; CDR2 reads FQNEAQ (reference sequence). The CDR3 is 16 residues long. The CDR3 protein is CASSLSLSPNTGELFF. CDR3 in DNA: TGTGCCAGCAGCTTATCATTATCCCCGAACACCGGGGAGCTGTTTTTT.

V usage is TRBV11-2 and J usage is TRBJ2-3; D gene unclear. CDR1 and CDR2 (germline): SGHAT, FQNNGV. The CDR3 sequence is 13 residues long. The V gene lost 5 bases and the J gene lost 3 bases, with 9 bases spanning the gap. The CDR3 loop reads CASSTRGTDTQYF. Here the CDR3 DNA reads TGTGCCAGCAGCACCCGTGGGACAGATACGCAGTATTTT.

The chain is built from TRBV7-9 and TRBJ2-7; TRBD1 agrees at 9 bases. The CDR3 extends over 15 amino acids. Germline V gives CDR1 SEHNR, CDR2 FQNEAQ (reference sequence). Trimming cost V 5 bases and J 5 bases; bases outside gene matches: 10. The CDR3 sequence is CASSLRADRGNEQYF. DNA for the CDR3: TGTGCCAGCAGCCTGAGGGCGGACAGGGGAAACGAGCAGTACTTC.

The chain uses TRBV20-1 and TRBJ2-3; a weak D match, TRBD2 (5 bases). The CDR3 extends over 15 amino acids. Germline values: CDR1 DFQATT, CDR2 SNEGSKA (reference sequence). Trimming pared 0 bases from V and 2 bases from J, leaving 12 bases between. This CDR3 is CSARDRGDLTDTQYF. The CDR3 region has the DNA TGCAGTGCTAGAGATCGGGGAGATCTCACAGATACGCAGTATTTT.

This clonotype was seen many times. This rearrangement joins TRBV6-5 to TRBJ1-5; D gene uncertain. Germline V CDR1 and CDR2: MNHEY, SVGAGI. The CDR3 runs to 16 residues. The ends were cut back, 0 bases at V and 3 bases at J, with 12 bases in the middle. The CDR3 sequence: CASSYSRPLDNQPQHF. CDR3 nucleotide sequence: TGTGCCAGCAGTTACTCGCGCCCCTTGGACAATCAGCCCCAGCATTTT.

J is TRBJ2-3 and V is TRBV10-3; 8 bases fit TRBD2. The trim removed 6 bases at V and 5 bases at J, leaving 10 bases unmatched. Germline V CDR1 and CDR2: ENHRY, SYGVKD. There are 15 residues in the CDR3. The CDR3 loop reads CAIRITGGRGDTQYF. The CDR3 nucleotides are TGTGCCATCAGGATTACGGGGGGGCGTGGAGATACGCAGTATTTT.

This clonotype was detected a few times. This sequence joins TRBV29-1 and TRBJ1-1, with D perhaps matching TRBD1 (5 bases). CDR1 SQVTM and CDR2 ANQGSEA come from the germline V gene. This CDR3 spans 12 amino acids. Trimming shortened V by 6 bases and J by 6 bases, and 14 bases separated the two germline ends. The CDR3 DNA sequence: TGCAGCGTCCCTCAGGGAGCGGCTGAAGCTTTCTTT. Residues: CSVPQGAAEAFF.

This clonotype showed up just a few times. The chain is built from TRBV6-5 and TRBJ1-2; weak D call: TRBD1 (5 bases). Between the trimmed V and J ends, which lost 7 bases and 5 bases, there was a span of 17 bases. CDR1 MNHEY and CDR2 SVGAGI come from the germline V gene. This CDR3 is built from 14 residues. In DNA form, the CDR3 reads TGTGCCAGCACCAGGCGGGGGATAGGGTATGGCTACACCTTC. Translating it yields CASTRRGIGYGYTF.